These T cell receptor beta chains were read from a single sample in a study of spatial heterogeneity in lung cancer. TCRdb reprocessed the 5' RACE reads with MiXCR, giving one entry per CDR3 protein. The sample carries roughly 23,000 distinct CDR3 sequences, about 4.5% recorded once. Sequences were derived from PBMCs, sampled at surgery. Receptors originate from a male donor with early-stage non-small cell lung cancer. The CDR3 runs from the conserved cysteine through the conserved F or W. A D gene is named only where the DNA matches it firmly. Clone size is stated in some rows and not others, as once, few, many or a class when expanded.

cdr3_aa: CASSYGGEGYTF
cdr3_nt: TGTGCCAGCAGTTACGGAGGGGAAGGCTACACCTTC
cdr3_length: 12
v_call: TRBV6-5
clone_size: medium-sized
d_call: .
j_call: TRBJ1-2

cdr3_aa: CASSLGGLSSYEQYF
cdr3_nt: TGTGCCAGCAGCCTTGGGGGTCTTAGCTCCTACGAGCAGTACTTC
cdr3_length: 15
v_call: TRBV7-9
clone_size: many
d_call: .
j_call: TRBJ2-7

cdr3_aa: CASSLFGDTDTQYF
cdr3_nt: TGTGCCAGCAGCCTTTTCGGGGACACAGATACGCAGTATTTT
cdr3_length: 14
v_call: TRBV11-2
clone_size: many
d_call: .
j_call: TRBJ2-3

cdr3_aa: CASSLAPGLSPLHF
cdr3_nt: TGTGCCAGCAGCTTAGCGCCAGGACTTTCACCCCTCCACTTT
cdr3_length: 14
v_call: TRBV7-3
clone_size: .
d_call: .
j_call: TRBJ1-6

cdr3_aa: CASSQQPGTLAQETQYF
cdr3_nt: TGTGCCAGCAGCCAACAACCAGGGACCTTAGCCCAAGAGACCCAGTACTTC
cdr3_length: 17
v_call: TRBV14
clone_size: many
d_call: .
j_call: TRBJ2-5

cdr3_aa: CASSQEVGPGLEQFF
cdr3_nt: TGCGCCAGCAGCCAAGAAGTAGGGCCGGGGCTTGAGCAGTTCTTC
cdr3_length: 15
v_call: TRBV4-3
clone_size: many
d_call: .
j_call: TRBJ2-1

cdr3_aa: CASSRDRGRTDTQYF
cdr3_nt: TGCGCCAGCAGCCGGGACAGGGGAAGAACAGATACGCAGTATTTT
cdr3_length: 15
v_call: TRBV5-1
clone_size: many
d_call: TRBD1
j_call: TRBJ2-3

cdr3_aa: CASSFLAGRDTQYF
cdr3_nt: TGTGCCAGCAGCTTCCTAGCGGGAAGAGATACGCAGTATTTT
cdr3_length: 14
v_call: TRBV7-2
clone_size: medium-sized
d_call: TRBD2
j_call: TRBJ2-3

cdr3_aa: CATGAGSHEQYF
cdr3_nt: TGTGCCACCGGGGCCGGGAGCCACGAGCAGTACTTC
cdr3_length: 12
v_call: TRBV28
clone_size: many
d_call: .
j_call: TRBJ2-7

cdr3_aa: CSVGGAVGELFF
cdr3_nt: TGCAGCGTAGGAGGGGCGGTCGGGGAGCTGTTTTTT
cdr3_length: 12
v_call: TRBV29-1
clone_size: .
d_call: .
j_call: TRBJ2-2

cdr3_aa: CASSTSVWYGYTF
cdr3_nt: TGTGCCAGCAGTACCTCAGTCTGGTATGGCTACACCTTC
cdr3_length: 13
v_call: TRBV28
clone_size: few
d_call: .
j_call: TRBJ1-2

cdr3_aa: CASSPGWGGHWYF
cdr3_nt: TGTGCCAGCAGCCCTGGTTGGGGTGGGCATTGGTATTTT
cdr3_length: 13
v_call: TRBV5-6
clone_size: many
d_call: .
j_call: TRBJ2-3

cdr3_aa: CASSWFKAGFNEQFF
cdr3_nt: TGTGCCAGCAGCTGGTTCAAAGCGGGGTTCAATGAGCAGTTCTTC
cdr3_length: 15
v_call: TRBV7-9
clone_size: many
d_call: TRBD2
j_call: TRBJ2-1

cdr3_aa: CASRLTGRNTEAFF
cdr3_nt: TGCGCCAGCAGGTTAACAGGGAGAAACACTGAAGCTTTCTTT
cdr3_length: 14
v_call: TRBV5-1
clone_size: many
d_call: .
j_call: TRBJ1-1

cdr3_aa: CASSFSGETQYF
cdr3_nt: TGCGCCAGCAGCTTCTCCGGGGAGACCCAGTACTTC
cdr3_length: 12
v_call: TRBV5-1
clone_size: many
d_call: .
j_call: TRBJ2-5

cdr3_aa: CASSLQGNYGYTF
cdr3_nt: TGTGCCAGCAGCCTTCAGGGGAACTATGGCTACACCTTC
cdr3_length: 13
v_call: TRBV27
clone_size: many
d_call: .
j_call: TRBJ1-2

cdr3_aa: CAVQTGVDQPQHF
cdr3_nt: TGTGCCGTACAAACAGGGGTAGATCAGCCCCAGCATTTT
cdr3_length: 13
v_call: TRBV10-3
clone_size: few
d_call: TRBD1
j_call: TRBJ1-5

cdr3_aa: CASSYGTQYLFF
cdr3_nt: TGTGCCAGCAGTTACGGGACACAATACCTGTTTTTT
cdr3_length: 12
v_call: TRBV6-2/TRBV6-3
clone_size: many
d_call: .
j_call: TRBJ1-4

cdr3_aa: CTSETPAGLGRSNEQFF
cdr3_nt: TGTACCAGCGAAACCCCGGCTGGACTGGGCCGATCCAATGAGCAGTTCTTC
cdr3_length: 17
v_call: TRBV3-1
clone_size: .
d_call: .
j_call: TRBJ2-1

cdr3_aa: CASSFSPTYEQYF
cdr3_nt: TGTGCCAGCAGCTTTTCCCCTACCTACGAGCAGTACTTC
cdr3_length: 13
v_call: TRBV7-3
clone_size: many
d_call: .
j_call: TRBJ2-7

cdr3_aa: CAEGSPGGANVLTF
cdr3_nt: TGTGCCGAAGGCTCCCCGGGTGGGGCCAACGTCCTGACTTTC
cdr3_length: 14
v_call: TRBV2
clone_size: many
d_call: .
j_call: TRBJ2-6

cdr3_aa: CASRRDRGADTQYF
cdr3_nt: TGTGCCAGCAGAAGGGACAGGGGAGCAGATACGCAGTATTTT
cdr3_length: 14
v_call: TRBV12-3/TRBV12-4
clone_size: many
d_call: TRBD1
j_call: TRBJ2-3

cdr3_aa: CASSLFGLQGGGTQYF
cdr3_nt: TGTGCCAGCAGCTTGTTCGGGCTACAGGGTGGAGGGACCCAGTACTTC
cdr3_length: 16
v_call: TRBV5-6
clone_size: many
d_call: .
j_call: TRBJ2-5

cdr3_aa: CASSWGGASGSGTKNIQYF
cdr3_nt: TGTGCCAGCAGCTGGGGTGGGGCTAGCGGGAGCGGAACCAAAAACATTCAGTACTTC
cdr3_length: 19
v_call: TRBV5-4
clone_size: many
d_call: TRBD2
j_call: TRBJ2-4

cdr3_aa: CASSEVNYGGEQFF
cdr3_nt: TGTGCCAGCAGTGAAGTCAACTATGGGGGTGAGCAGTTCTTC
cdr3_length: 14
v_call: TRBV6-1
clone_size: many
d_call: .
j_call: TRBJ2-1

cdr3_aa: CASSPRLGGDSGANVLTF
cdr3_nt: TGTGCCAGCAGTCCGCGACTGGGTGGGGACTCTGGGGCCAACGTCCTGACTTTC
cdr3_length: 18
v_call: TRBV27
clone_size: many
d_call: .
j_call: TRBJ2-6

cdr3_aa: CASSQGGDGGRNEQFF
cdr3_nt: TGTGCCAGCAGCCAAGGCGGTGACGGCGGGAGGAATGAGCAGTTCTTC
cdr3_length: 16
v_call: TRBV3-1
clone_size: many
d_call: TRBD2
j_call: TRBJ2-1

cdr3_aa: CASSPLGSDGTEQFF
cdr3_nt: TGTGCCAGCAGCCCCCTTGGCAGCGACGGCACTGAGCAGTTCTTC
cdr3_length: 15
v_call: TRBV14
clone_size: few
d_call: .
j_call: TRBJ2-1

cdr3_aa: CASSLEGAVLDGYTF
cdr3_nt: TGTGCCAGCAGTTTAGAGGGGGCTGTGTTGGATGGCTACACCTTC
cdr3_length: 15
v_call: TRBV12-3/TRBV12-4
clone_size: many
d_call: TRBD1
j_call: TRBJ1-2

cdr3_aa: CASSLIWGEQYF
cdr3_nt: TGTGCCAGCAGTTTGATCTGGGGCGAGCAGTACTTC
cdr3_length: 12
v_call: TRBV28
clone_size: many
d_call: .
j_call: TRBJ2-7

cdr3_aa: CASREADRAGPQTEALF
cdr3_nt: TGTGCCAGCAGGGAGGCCGACAGAGCGGGACCTCAAACGGAAGCTCTCTTT
cdr3_length: 17
v_call: TRBV6-5
clone_size: .
d_call: .
j_call: TRBJ1-1

cdr3_aa: CASSLGYRAGIQETQYF
cdr3_nt: TGCGCCAGCAGCTTGGGATACCGGGCCGGTATCCAAGAGACCCAGTACTTC
cdr3_length: 17
v_call: TRBV5-1
clone_size: many
d_call: .
j_call: TRBJ2-5

cdr3_aa: CASSVTSVGETQYF
cdr3_nt: TGTGCCAGCAGCGTGACTAGCGTCGGGGAGACCCAGTACTTC
cdr3_length: 14
v_call: TRBV7-2
clone_size: many
d_call: TRBD2
j_call: TRBJ2-5

cdr3_aa: CASSYDRMGTEAFF
cdr3_nt: TGTGCCAGCAGCTATGACAGGATGGGCACTGAAGCTTTCTTT
cdr3_length: 14
v_call: TRBV5-6
clone_size: many
d_call: .
j_call: TRBJ1-1

cdr3_aa: CASSNSSSGLAKNIQYF
cdr3_nt: TGTGCCAGCAGCAATTCCTCTAGCGGGCTAGCCAAAAACATTCAGTACTTC
cdr3_length: 17
v_call: TRBV21-1
clone_size: many
d_call: .
j_call: TRBJ2-4

cdr3_aa: CASSYPPDREDYTF
cdr3_nt: TGTGCCAGCAGTTACCCCCCGGACAGGGAAGACTACACCTTC
cdr3_length: 14
v_call: TRBV6-6
clone_size: many
d_call: TRBD1
j_call: TRBJ1-2

cdr3_aa: CASSESSSNQPQHF
cdr3_nt: TGTGCCAGCAGCGAGTCTTCTAGCAATCAGCCCCAGCATTTT
cdr3_length: 14
v_call: TRBV6-1
clone_size: .
d_call: .
j_call: TRBJ1-5

cdr3_aa: CASSLPGYSYEQYF
cdr3_nt: TGTGCCAGCAGTTTGCCGGGGTACTCCTACGAGCAGTACTTC
cdr3_length: 14
v_call: TRBV6-2/TRBV6-3
clone_size: many
d_call: .
j_call: TRBJ2-7

cdr3_aa: CATIPGTGNTGELFF
cdr3_nt: TGTGCCACTATCCCGGGGACAGGGAACACCGGGGAGCTGTTTTTT
cdr3_length: 15
v_call: TRBV6-6
clone_size: many
d_call: TRBD1
j_call: TRBJ2-2

cdr3_aa: CASSLVVGSRIDYGYTF
cdr3_nt: TGTGCCAGCAGCCTAGTTGTGGGATCTCGGATCGACTATGGCTACACCTTC
cdr3_length: 17
v_call: TRBV7-8
clone_size: many
d_call: .
j_call: TRBJ1-2

cdr3_aa: CASKTGAILTGELFF
cdr3_nt: TGCGCCAGCAAAACAGGGGCGATATTAACCGGGGAGCTGTTTTTT
cdr3_length: 15
v_call: TRBV5-1
clone_size: many
d_call: TRBD1
j_call: TRBJ2-2

cdr3_aa: CASRADRAEQYF
cdr3_nt: TGTGCCAGCAGGGCCGACAGGGCCGAGCAGTACTTC
cdr3_length: 12
v_call: TRBV5-4
clone_size: many
d_call: TRBD1
j_call: TRBJ2-7

cdr3_aa: CASRETGTLYSNQPQHF
cdr3_nt: TGTGCCAGCAGGGAGACCGGGACACTATATAGCAATCAGCCCCAGCATTTT
cdr3_length: 17
v_call: TRBV2
clone_size: many
d_call: .
j_call: TRBJ1-5

cdr3_aa: CASSGSGGPYTDTQYF
cdr3_nt: TGTGCCAGCAGCGGTAGCGGGGGGCCCTACACGGATACGCAGTATTTT
cdr3_length: 16
v_call: TRBV7-2
clone_size: many
d_call: TRBD2
j_call: TRBJ2-3

cdr3_aa: CASSATGGGETQYF
cdr3_nt: TGTGCCAGCAGCGCAACAGGGGGCGGAGAGACCCAGTACTTC
cdr3_length: 14
v_call: TRBV12-3/TRBV12-4
clone_size: many
d_call: TRBD1
j_call: TRBJ2-5

cdr3_aa: CASSQDRRSYGYTF
cdr3_nt: TGCGCCAGCAGCCAAGATCGGCGGAGCTATGGCTACACCTTC
cdr3_length: 14
v_call: TRBV4-3
clone_size: many
d_call: .
j_call: TRBJ1-2

cdr3_aa: CASSDVTSGRDEQYF
cdr3_nt: TGCGCCAGCAGTGATGTTACTAGCGGGAGGGACGAGCAGTACTTC
cdr3_length: 15
v_call: TRBV10-1
clone_size: many
d_call: TRBD2
j_call: TRBJ2-7

cdr3_aa: CASSLAGAGLNEQFF
cdr3_nt: TGTGCCAGCAGCTTGGCCGGGGCAGGGCTCAATGAGCAGTTCTTC
cdr3_length: 15
v_call: TRBV5-4
clone_size: many
d_call: .
j_call: TRBJ2-1

cdr3_aa: CASSVENEQYF
cdr3_nt: TGTGCCAGCAGCGTAGAAAACGAGCAGTACTTC
cdr3_length: 11
v_call: TRBV9
clone_size: many
d_call: .
j_call: TRBJ2-7

cdr3_aa: CSASKPLNNQPQHF
cdr3_nt: TGCAGTGCTAGTAAGCCACTTAACAATCAGCCCCAGCATTTT
cdr3_length: 14
v_call: TRBV20-1
clone_size: many
d_call: .
j_call: TRBJ1-5

cdr3_aa: CASSSGGQGETQYF
cdr3_nt: TGTGCCAGCAGTTCAGGGGGACAGGGAGAGACCCAGTACTTC
cdr3_length: 14
v_call: TRBV12-3/TRBV12-4
clone_size: few
d_call: TRBD1
j_call: TRBJ2-5

cdr3_aa: CASSSSPGPEGYTF
cdr3_nt: TGTGCCAGCAGTAGCTCACCCGGACCAGAGGGCTACACCTTC
cdr3_length: 14
v_call: TRBV28
clone_size: many
d_call: .
j_call: TRBJ1-2

cdr3_aa: CASSRNYEQYF
cdr3_nt: TGTGCCAGCAGTCGAAACTACGAGCAGTACTTC
cdr3_length: 11
v_call: TRBV3-1
clone_size: many
d_call: .
j_call: TRBJ2-7

cdr3_aa: CASSLFRGSSYEQYF
cdr3_nt: TGTGCCAGCAGTTTATTCCGGGGTAGCTCCTACGAGCAGTACTTC
cdr3_length: 15
v_call: TRBV28
clone_size: many
d_call: .
j_call: TRBJ2-7

cdr3_aa: CSAFTSGRNNEQFF
cdr3_nt: TGCAGTGCTTTCACTAGCGGACGGAACAATGAGCAGTTCTTC
cdr3_length: 14
v_call: TRBV20-1
clone_size: few
d_call: TRBD2
j_call: TRBJ2-1

cdr3_aa: CASSSGSTGASYEQYF
cdr3_nt: TGCGCCAGCAGCTCGGGTTCTACAGGAGCTTCCTACGAGCAGTACTTC
cdr3_length: 16
v_call: TRBV5-1
clone_size: many
d_call: .
j_call: TRBJ2-7